Each of the 8 T cell receptor beta chains below was sequenced from the same sample in a study of somatic mutations in cytotoxic T cells in rheumatoid arthritis. Using immunoSEQ multiplex PCR, the repertoire was profiled, and TCRdb retains in-frame clones only, with some absent. The data hold more than 15,000 clones, with about four fifths observed a single time. The specimen was CD8+ T cells sorted from blood. These receptors were collected from an adult with rheumatoid arthritis.

This chain joins TRBV5-6 and TRBJ1-1; no clear D gene. Germline V gives CDR1 SGHDT, CDR2 YYEEEE. V was clipped by 4 bases and J by 2 bases, with 3 bases between them. CDR3 length: 11 residues. CDR3 sequence (DNA): TGTGCCAGCAGCCTTAACACTGAAGCTTTCTTT. Translated, it gives CASSLNTEAFF.

This chain joins TRBV9 and TRBJ2-5; 7 bases match TRBD2. The CDR3 totals 15 residues. V was pared by 4 bases and J by 1 base, with 7 bases of the junction left unmatched. Germline V gene sequence: CDR1 SGDLS, CDR2 YYNGEE. CDR3 amino acids: CASSQFGGGQETQYF. CDR3 coding DNA: TGTGCCAGCAGCCAGTTCGGCGGGGGCCAAGAGACCCAGTACTTC.

CDR3 coding DNA: TGTGCCAGCAGCTCAGGGGGCGTGCAGTACTTC. Its protein is CASSSGGVQYF. This chain links TRBV13 with TRBJ2-7, with 8 bases lining up with TRBD1. Germline CDR1 is PRHDT and CDR2 is FYEKMQ (reference sequence). The V gene end was trimmed by 4 bases and the J gene end by 9 bases; junction bases not matched to a gene: 2. The CDR3 is made up of 11 amino acids.

This clone has more than one count but fewer than ten. This chain links TRBV29-1 with TRBJ2-1, with a possible D match to TRBD2 (6 bases). The CDR3 consists of 15 residues. V was pared by 4 bases and J by 5 bases, with 18 bases between. Per germline, CDR1 SQVTM and CDR2 ANQGSEA. DNA for the CDR3: TGCAGCGTTGGCCATTTATCGGACTACCACAATGAGCAGTTCTTC. Translated, it gives CSVGHLSDYHNEQFF.

The chain employs TRBV25-1 and TRBJ1-2; maybe TRBD1 (6 bases). Deletions cut 3 bases from V and 2 bases from J, with 10 bases between. Germline values: CDR1 MGHDK, CDR2 SYGVNS. The CDR3 sequence is 14 residues long. The DNA for the CDR3 is TGTGCCAGCAGTGATATGACAGGCAACTATGGCTACACCTTC. This encodes CASSDMTGNYGYTF.

V and J are TRBV9 and TRBJ2-7; D tentatively reads TRBD1 or TRBD2 (5 bases each). Trimming pared 0 bases from V and 5 bases from J, leaving 12 bases between. Germline CDR1 reads SGDLS; CDR2 reads YYNGEE. The CDR3 totals 14 residues. In nucleotides, the CDR3 is TGTGCCAGCAGCGTAGGAGGGGTGAATAACGAGCAGTACTTC. Translated: CASSVGGVNNEQYF.

The chain recombines TRBV25-1 with TRBJ2-7; TRBD2 might be the D (5 bases). This CDR3 region has 13 residues. The germline gives CDR1 MGHDK, CDR2 SYGVNS. The ends were cut back, 5 bases at V and 1 base at J, with 9 bases in the middle. DNA of the CDR3: TGTGCCAGCAGTAGCGGAACATCCTACGAGCAGTACTTC. This encodes CASSSGTSYEQYF.

The V and J genes are TRBV7-2 and TRBJ2-5, with TRBD2 matching over 9 bases. TRBJ2-7 matches the DNA end more closely, so the J call is doubtful. Germline CDR1 reads SGHTA; CDR2 reads FQGNSA. The CDR3 is made up of 15 amino acids. The CDR3 here is CASSLARGGTYEQYF. In nucleotides, the CDR3 is TGTGCCAGCAGCTTAGCGCGGGGGGGCACCTACGAGCAGTACTTC.